Presented here are 25 T cell receptor beta chains from one specimen sequenced in a study of shared clonotypes between healthy human individuals. Clones were read by immunoSEQ multiplex PCR, and TCRdb kept only the in-frame ones, dropping some. The table has a few million clones, around 90% seen once. Input material: naive CD4+ T cells sorted from blood. Subset described: CD45RA+ positively selected. These receptors were taken from a man between 18 and 29 years old in good health.

V usage is TRBV14 and J usage is TRBJ1-5; D call uncertain. The CDR3 has 14 amino acids. Trimming took off 1 base at V and 7 bases at J, with 11 bases between the two ends. Germline loops: CDR1 SGHDN, CDR2 FVKESK. The CDR3 nucleotides are TGTGCCAGCAGCCAAGTCTGGGTCAGGCAGCCCCAGCATTTT. This sequence encodes CASSQVWVRQPQHF.

The CDR3 bases are TGTGCCAGTAGTATGACTAGCGGGGTGTTCTACGAGCAGTACTTC. Translated: CASSMTSGVFYEQYF. The chain employs TRBV19 and TRBJ2-7; 11 bases agree with TRBD2. Germline CDR1 reads LNHDA; CDR2 reads SQIVND (reference sequence). V was clipped by 3 bases and J by 3 bases; unmatched bases: 4. The CDR3 consists of 15 residues.

The rearrangement links TRBV30 to TRBJ1-4; D remains unclear. Per germline, CDR1 GTSNPN and CDR2 SVGIG (reference sequence). This CDR3 spans 13 amino acids. The V and J ends lost 3 bases and 3 bases respectively, with 8 bases between them. The DNA of the CDR3 is TGTGCCTGGAGCGTGGGTTCTAATGAAAAACTGTTTTTT. It yields the protein CAWSVGSNEKLFF.

This chain uses TRBV19 with TRBJ2-7, with D perhaps given as TRBD1 or TRBD2 (5 bases each). The CDR3 runs 15 residues. CDR1 and CDR2 (germline): LNHDA, SQIVND (reference sequence). V was cut by 3 bases and J by 6 bases, with 18 bases left in between. For the CDR3, the DNA is TGTGCCAGTAGTATTGGGGGATTACAGGTATTCGAGCAGTACTTC. Translated: CASSIGGLQVFEQYF. The full variable domain, with the rest looked up from reference TRBV19 and TRBJ2-7, is DGGITQSPKYLFRKEGQNVTLSCEQNLNHDAMYWYRQDPGQGLRLIYYSQIVNDFQKGDIAEGYSVSREKKESFPLTVTSAQKNPTAFYLCASSIGGLQVFEQYFGPGTRLTVT.

V usage is TRBV25-1 and J usage is TRBJ2-1; tentative D call: TRBD2 (5 bases). The CDR3 covers 13 residues. The germline V gene has CDR1 MGHDK and CDR2 SYGVNS. Trimming took 1 base from V and 10 from J, leaving 11 bases between them. CDR3 in DNA: TGTGCCAGCAGTGAATCACTAGTGGGAGAGCAGTTCTTC. This encodes CASSESLVGEQFF.

This clone was found once. V is TRBV9 and J is TRBJ1-6; TRBD1 matches at 9 bases. V was clipped by 4 bases and J by 5 bases; unmatched bases: 7. The CDR3 is 16 residues long. CDR1 is SGDLS and CDR2 is YYNGEE in the germline V gene. The CDR3 spells CASSPGTGKNNSPLHF. In DNA, the CDR3 is TGTGCCAGCAGCCCCGGGACAGGGAAAAATAATTCACCCCTCCACTTT.

V and J are TRBV20-1 and TRBJ1-1; D ambiguous. Germline V lookup: CDR1 DFQATT, CDR2 SNEGSKA (reference sequence). Trimming cost V 6 bases and J 10 bases, with 12 bases left between them. CDR3 length equals 10 residues. CDR3 loop: CSAEWGRAFF. In nucleotides, the CDR3 is TGCAGTGCCGAGTGGGGTAGAGCTTTCTTT.

The chain has TRBV19 and TRBJ2-2; TRBD1 matches 7 bases. The CDR3 totals 15 residues. V lost 9 bases and J lost 4; bases outside the gene matches: 11. CDR1 is LNHDA, CDR2 SQIVND, per germline (reference sequence). The CDR3 is CASSDREGSTGELFF. CDR3 sequence (DNA): TGTGCCAGCTCAGACAGGGAAGGGTCCACCGGGGAGCTGTTTTTT.

The rearrangement links TRBV6-1 to TRBJ1-2; tentative D call: TRBD1 (5 bases). The CDR3 has 13 amino acids. Germline lookup yields CDR1 MNHNS and CDR2 SASEGT. Deletions cut 3 bases from V and 5 bases from J, with 10 bases between. The chain's CDR3 is CASSEGERYGYTF. For the CDR3, the DNA is TGTGCCAGCAGTGAGGGGGAACGTTATGGCTACACCTTC.

This chain links TRBV18 with TRBJ2-7; D unresolved. The CDR3 contains 14 residues. V was cut by 3 bases and J by 4 bases, with 13 bases left in between. Germline-derived CDR1 and CDR2 are KGHSH and LQKENI. Here the CDR3 reads CASSPPMRRYEQYF. CDR3 sequence (DNA): TGTGCCAGCTCACCCCCCATGAGGCGATACGAGCAGTACTTC.

The chain is built from TRBV6-5 and TRBJ2-7; D not resolved. The length of the CDR3 is 12 residues. The germline V gene has CDR1 MNHEY and CDR2 SVGAGI. The germline V and J ends were trimmed by 6 bases and 6 bases, with 12 bases remaining between them. DNA of the CDR3: TGTGCCAGCAGCCGGTCGGGTTTCGAGCAGTACTTC. Residues: CASSRSGFEQYF.

This CDR3 is CASRQVGSSEQFF. In nucleotides, the CDR3 is TGTGCCAGCAGACAGGTGGGCAGCAGCGAGCAGTTCTTC. The rearrangement uses TRBV6-4 and TRBJ2-1; D is perhaps TRBD1 (5 bases). Per germline, CDR1 MRHNA and CDR2 SNTAGT. Trimming stripped 6 bases from V and 10 bases from J, with 16 bases between. This CDR3 spans 13 amino acids.

The gene calls are TRBV19 and TRBJ2-7; no reliable D call. CDR3 size: 12 residues. The germline gives CDR1 LNHDA, CDR2 SQIVND (reference sequence). Trimming pared 2 bases from V and 5 bases from J, leaving 7 bases between. The CDR3 sequence: CASSIRENEQYF. CDR3 in DNA: TGTGCCAGTAGTATAAGGGAAAACGAGCAGTACTTC.

The V and J genes are TRBV19 and TRBJ1-2; D perhaps matches TRBD1 (5 bases). Germline lookup yields CDR1 LNHDA and CDR2 SQIVND (reference sequence). V shed 3 bases and J shed 4 bases, with 18 bases lying between them. This CDR3 is built from 16 residues. The CDR3 DNA is TGTGCCAGTAGTATCAGTGGAGGGCAGGGTATCTATGGCTACACCTTC. This encodes CASSISGGQGIYGYTF.

V usage is TRBV5-5 and J usage is TRBJ2-1; D is uncertain. The germline V gene has CDR1 SGHKS and CDR2 YYEKEE (reference sequence). The CDR3 has 17 amino acids. The V gene lost 3 bases and the J gene lost 0 bases, with 16 bases spanning the gap. DNA of the CDR3: TGTGCCAGCAGCTCGTTGGATTGGGTGAGCTCCTACAATGAGCAGTTCTTC. Translation: CASSSLDWVSSYNEQFF.

The gene calls are TRBV6-5 and TRBJ2-3; 9 bases align to TRBD1. After removal of 6 bases from V and 6 bases from J, the junction contained 4 bases not matched to a gene. Germline V gene data show CDR1 as MNHEY and CDR2 as SVGAGI. This CDR3 is built from 13 residues. CDR3 DNA: TGTGCCAGCAGCCGGACAGGGGTGGATACGCAGTATTTT. As protein: CASSRTGVDTQYF.

CDR3: CASSLGGRVAGELFF. Here the CDR3 DNA reads TGTGCCAGCAGCTTAGGCGGCAGGGTGGCCGGGGAGCTGTTTTTT. The genes are TRBV7-6 and TRBJ2-2, with D possibly matching TRBD1 (5 bases). The V and J ends lost 1 base and 6 bases respectively, with 12 bases between them. CDR1 SGHVS and CDR2 FNYEAQ come from the germline V gene. This CDR3 has 15 residues.

Turning to this clone: Its ends do not fully match the called genes, so a read error is possible. The rearrangement uses TRBV19 and TRBJ2-3, with D possibly matching TRBD2 (5 bases). The CDR3 length is 18 residues. CDR1 LNHDA and CDR2 SQIVND come from the germline V gene (reference sequence). CDR3 nucleotide sequence: TGTGCCAGTAGCATAGACTACCGGTCGATAGACAACACAGATACGCAGTATTTT. It is translated as CASSIDYRSIDNTDTQYF.

This chain uses TRBV30 with TRBJ1-5; TRBD1 might be the D (6 bases). The V gene lost 3 bases and the J gene lost 0 bases, with 15 bases spanning the gap. The CDR3 is 16 amino acids. Looked up from germline, CDR1 is GTSNPN and CDR2 is SVGIG (reference sequence). CDR3 loop: CAWSGGAAYSNQPQHF. DNA for the CDR3: TGTGCCTGGAGCGGGGGGGCGGCATATAGCAATCAGCCCCAGCATTTT.

The rearrangement joins TRBV7-9 to TRBJ2-6, with a weak D call TRBD1 (6 bases). Trimming shortened V by 1 base and J by 2 bases, and 9 bases separated the two germline ends. This CDR3 region has 16 residues. Germline V gene sequence: CDR1 SEHNR, CDR2 FQNEAQ (reference sequence). This CDR3 is CASSLGWDTGANVLTF. CDR3 nucleotide sequence: TGTGCCAGCAGCTTAGGGTGGGACACTGGGGCCAACGTCCTGACTTTC.

The rearrangement joins TRBV10-3 to TRBJ2-7; 12 bases fit TRBD2. The CDR3 sequence is 14 residues long. CDR1 and CDR2 (germline): ENHRY, SYGVKD. The ends lost 8 bases at V and 2 bases at J; junction bases unmatched: 4. The CDR3 loop reads CAISTSGGTYEQYF. The CDR3 region has the DNA TGTGCCATCTCAACTAGCGGGGGGACCTACGAGCAGTACTTC.

CDR3 residues: CASSSPGGSDTQYF. The CDR3, as DNA: TGTGCCAGTAGTTCCCCAGGGGGCTCAGATACGCAGTATTTT. The V call is TRBV19, the J call TRBJ2-3; 8 bases match TRBD1. The CDR3 spans 14 residues. Per germline, CDR1 LNHDA and CDR2 SQIVND (reference sequence). V gave up 5 bases and J gave up 4 bases; unmatched junction bases: 5.

V usage is TRBV7-3 and J usage is TRBJ2-3, with D possibly TRBD2 on 5 matching bases. The V end lost 4 bases, the J end lost 1 base, and 9 bases lay between the germline ends. Per the germline V gene, CDR1 is SGHTA and CDR2 is FQGTGA. CDR3 length: 14 residues. CDR3 amino acids: CASSSVGGTDTQYF. The CDR3 bases are TGTGCCAGCAGCTCTGTCGGGGGCACAGATACGCAGTATTTT.

This clone has only one observation. The CDR3 sequence: CASSLASITQGYTF. DNA for the CDR3: TGTGCCAGCAGCTTGGCGTCGATCACTCAGGGCTACACCTTC. V gene TRBV5-6 combines with J gene TRBJ1-2, with D uncertain. The CDR3 runs 14 residues. The V and J ends lost 0 bases and 8 bases respectively, with 14 bases between them. The germline V gene has CDR1 SGHDT and CDR2 YYEEEE.

In regard to this clone: The identical CDR3 is also encoded by other nucleotide sequences in the sample. This chain links TRBV28 with TRBJ1-2, with D unclear. Germline values: CDR1 MDHEN, CDR2 SYDVKM. There are 12 residues in the CDR3. Trimming shortened V by 6 bases and J by 1 base, and 6 bases separated the two germline ends. The CDR3 nucleotides read TGTGCCAGCAGCTTCCGTAACTATGGCTACACCTTC. Translated: CASSFRNYGYTF.